This entry lists 2 T cell receptor beta chains sequenced from one sample in a study of TIL therapy for anti-PD-1-resistant metastatic lung cancer. This was the immunoSEQ v3 assay. Libraries were prepared by immunoSEQ multiplex PCR; TCRdb keeps only in-frame clonotypes and omits some of them. The sample consists of 55,000 to 60,000 clones, 73% of them appearing once. Noted time point: pre-treatment sample, taken before nivolumab and TIL therapy. This specimen consisted of blood, obtained at baseline. All receptors derive from a person aged 25-79 years with non-small cell lung cancer.

The chain is built from TRBV5-4 and TRBJ1-1; 7 nucleotides match TRBD1. The junction had 15 bases not matched to a gene; V was cut back by 5 bases and J by 8 bases. This CDR3 region has 15 residues. The germline gives CDR1 SGHNT, CDR2 YYREEE (reference sequence). DNA of the CDR3: TGTGCCAGCAGTTCAAAGGGGGCTGGGGACGGCGAAGCTTTCTTT. Its protein is CASSSKGAGDGEAFF.

The chain joins TRBV27 to TRBJ2-5; 8 bases align to TRBD1. V trimming: 2 bases; J trimming: 5 bases; junction bases outside the gene matches: 4. Germline V lookup: CDR1 MNHEY, CDR2 SMNVEV (reference sequence). The CDR3 is made up of 14 amino acids. In DNA, the CDR3 is TGTGCCAGCAGTTTAATCGGACAGGGCGAGACCCAGTACTTC. Translation: CASSLIGQGETQYF.